A few counts support the clone carrying this TCR beta chain. TCR alpha and TCR beta cDNA libraries with sample barcodes and UMIs came from 5'RACE using constant-segment primers. TCRdb re-called the 5' RACE reads with MiXCR, one entry per CDR3 protein. Of fewer than 500,000 distinct CDR3 sequences listed, 20% to 25% were seen once; the top ten hold approximately 12%. Germline V lookup: CDR1 ENHRY, CDR2 SYGVKD. J was trimmed by 3 bases and V by 3 bases; bases with no gene match: 9. The CDR3 is 16 amino acids. This record belongs to a study of T-cell memory formation after mild COVID-19. The sequencing input was PBMCs or a T cell subset sorted from them (not recorded which). The clonotype was recovered from an adult woman who had mild COVID-19 (a few samples of this study predate the infection). Cell type and time point are not known. V usage is TRBV10-3 and J usage is TRBJ2-7; 9 nucleotides line up with TRBD1. Here the CDR3 reads CAISDLPPGQGYEQYF. CDR3 sequence (DNA): TGTGCCATCAGTGATTTACCCCCGGGACAGGGCTACGAGCAGTACTTC.